This entry concerns a single T cell receptor beta chain. This sample is part of a study of T cell changes during pregnancy in multiple sclerosis. The method was immunoSEQ multiplex PCR; TCRdb's version includes in-frame clones alone and lacks a portion of them. Of about 43,000 clones listed, just over 90% are singletons. The CDR3 runs 15 residues. V gave up 2 bases and J gave up 7 bases, with 14 bases separating them. CDR1 is LNHNV and CDR2 is YYDKDF in the germline V gene (reference sequence). The chain joins TRBV15 to TRBJ1-4, with a weak D call TRBD1 (6 bases). The clonotype was recovered from a female donor with multiple sclerosis, enrolled in a pregnancy study. Sequenced sample: PBMCs (not recorded whether the cells were cultured). The CDR3 loop is CATSRQQGGGEKLFF. CDR3 in DNA: TGTGCCACCAGCAGACAACAGGGAGGAGGTGAAAAACTGTTTTTT.